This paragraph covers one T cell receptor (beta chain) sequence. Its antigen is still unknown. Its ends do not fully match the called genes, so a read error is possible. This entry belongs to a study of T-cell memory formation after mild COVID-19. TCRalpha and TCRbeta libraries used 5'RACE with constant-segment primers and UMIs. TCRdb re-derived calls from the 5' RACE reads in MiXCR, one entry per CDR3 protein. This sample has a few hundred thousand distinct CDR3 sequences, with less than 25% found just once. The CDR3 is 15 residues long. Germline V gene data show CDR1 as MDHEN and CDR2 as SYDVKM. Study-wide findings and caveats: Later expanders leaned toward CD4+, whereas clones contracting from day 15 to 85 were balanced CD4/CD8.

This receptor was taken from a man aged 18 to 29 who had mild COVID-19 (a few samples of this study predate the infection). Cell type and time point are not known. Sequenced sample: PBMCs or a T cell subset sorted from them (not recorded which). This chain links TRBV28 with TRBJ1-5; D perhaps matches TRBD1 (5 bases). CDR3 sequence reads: CASSSPGMNNQPKHF. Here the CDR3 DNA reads TGTGCCAGCAGTTCACCAGGGATGAACAATCAGCCCAAGCATTTT.